The 32 T cell receptor beta chains below were found in one sample sequenced in a study of blood T cell repertoires in COVID-19. Some clones are missing from TCRdb's copy, which holds only in-frame ones; the method was immunoSEQ multiplex PCR. The sample yields 250,000 to 350,000 clones, roughly 85% seen once. Sequenced input: PBMCs or T cells enriched from blood (not recorded which). The receptors stem from a woman in her 30s who had recovered from COVID-19.

Regarding this clone: Other DNA sequences from this sample encode an identical CDR3 as well. This chain links TRBV12-3 or TRBV12-4 with TRBJ1-2; 7 bases fit TRBD1. J was trimmed by 2 bases and V by 5 bases; bases with no gene match: 2. This CDR3 is built from 13 residues. For the CDR3, the DNA is TGTGCCAGCAGTCCGGGACAGAACTATGGCTACACCTTC. Protein sequence: CASSPGQNYGYTF.

The chain couples TRBV7-6 to TRBJ2-5, with D unclear. CDR3 length: 14 amino acids. Germline V gene lookup returns CDR1 SGHVS and CDR2 FNYEAQ. V lost 2 bases, J lost 5 bases, and 12 bases lay in between. CDR3 bases: TGTGCCAGCAGCTTAATATCGACGGGTGAGACCCAGTACTTC. This codes for CASSLISTGETQYF.

The genes are TRBV4-2 and TRBJ1-4; TRBD1 matches at 9 bases. J gave up 8 bases and V 4 bases, and 8 bases lay outside the gene matches. The CDR3 has 15 residues. CDR1 is LGHNA and CDR2 is YNFKEQ in the germline V gene. The CDR3 DNA sequence: TGTGCCAGCAGCCGGCCCGGGACAGGGCGCGAAAAACTGTTTTTT. Translating it yields CASSRPGTGREKLFF.

This chain uses TRBV4-1 with TRBJ1-1; TRBD1 agrees at 10 bases. The trim removed 5 bases at V and 2 bases at J, leaving 2 bases unmatched. Germline V gives CDR1 MGHRA, CDR2 YSYEKL. CDR3 size: 14 residues. CDR3 sequence: CASSDRGRNTEAFF. CDR3 sequence (DNA): TGCGCCAGCAGCGACAGGGGGCGAAACACTGAAGCTTTCTTT.

This clone was seen only a few times. CDR3 nucleotides: TGTGCCAGCAACTCAGGATGGGCTGAAGCTTTCTTT. Amino acid sequence: CASNSGWAEAFF. The V call is TRBV12-3 or TRBV12-4, the J call TRBJ1-1; D is ambiguous. The CDR3 sequence is 12 residues long. Trimming cost V 7 bases and J 6 bases, with 12 bases left between them.

The chain carries TRBV5-5 and TRBJ1-2; the D gene is possibly TRBD1 (6 bases). The ends were cut back, 0 bases at V and 8 bases at J, with 14 bases in the middle. CDR1 is SGHKS, CDR2 YYEKEE, per germline (reference sequence). There are 14 residues in the CDR3. CDR3 residues: CASSLEWQGSGYTF. Here the CDR3 DNA reads TGTGCCAGCAGCTTGGAATGGCAGGGGAGCGGCTACACCTTC.

The J gene is TRBJ2-1, the V gene TRBV5-4; 8 bases fit TRBD2. With 1 base clipped from V and 2 bases from J, the junction kept 5 bases outside the gene matches. The germline gives CDR1 SGHNT, CDR2 YYREEE (reference sequence). This CDR3 is 16 amino acids long. CDR3 in DNA: TGTGCCAGCAGCTTGATTCGCGGGGGGACCTACAATGAGCAGTTCTTC. It is translated as CASSLIRGGTYNEQFF. Using reference TRBV5-4 and TRBJ2-1 for the parts outside the CDR3, the full variable domain is ETGVTQSPTHLIKTRGQQVTLRCSSQSGHNTVSWYQQALGQGPQFIFQYYREEENGRGNFPPRFSGLQFPNYSSELNVNALELDDSALYLCASSLIRGGTYNEQFFGPGTRLTVL.

Concerning this clone: Germline is not matched at one junction end, which may reflect a read error. The chain carries TRBV10-3 and TRBJ2-3, with 8 bases lining up with TRBD2. CDR1 is ENHRY and CDR2 is SYGVKD in the germline V gene. The CDR3 spans 14 residues. This CDR3 is CAIRDAGGTNTQYF. In nucleotides, the CDR3 is TGTGCCATCAGGGACGCGGGAGGCACAAATACGCAGTATTTT.

The chain uses TRBV9 and TRBJ1-1, with unresolved D. In germline, CDR1 is SGDLS, CDR2 YYNGEE. Trimming removed 3 bases from V and 3 bases from J, with 6 bases in between. This CDR3 comprises 12 residues. CDR3 region: CASSARDTEAFF. For the CDR3, the DNA is TGTGCCAGCAGCGCCCGTGACACTGAAGCTTTCTTT.

The chain carries TRBV10-3 and TRBJ2-3, with D tentatively TRBD2 (6 bases). This CDR3 contains 13 residues. From germline, CDR1 is ENHRY and CDR2 SYGVKD. Trimming left V 9 bases short and J 4 bases short, with 14 bases between. CDR3 loop: CAIRDSAADTQYF. The CDR3 DNA reads as TGTGCCATAAGGGACTCAGCCGCAGATACGCAGTATTTT.

The rearrangement links TRBV6-5 to TRBJ1-6; D is unclear. The germline CDR1 and CDR2 sequences are MNHEY and SVGAGI. The CDR3 runs 16 residues. Trimming pared 2 bases from V and 6 bases from J, leaving 14 bases between. The CDR3 nucleotides read TGTGCCAGCAGTTACGACGAAAACACGGGTAATTCACCCCTCCACTTT. Translated, it gives CASSYDENTGNSPLHF.

In nucleotides, the CDR3 is TGTGCCAGCAGCTTTAATGGAGGGGGCAATCAGCCCCAGCATTTT. Its translation: CASSFNGGGNQPQHF. The rearrangement uses TRBV5-6 and TRBJ1-5; possible D gene TRBD1, 5 bases. The CDR3 runs 15 residues. V was trimmed by 2 bases and J by 2 bases, leaving 11 bases between them. Germline-derived CDR1 and CDR2 are SGHDT and YYEEEE. Full variable domain (outside the CDR3, taken from reference TRBV5-6 and TRBJ1-5): DAGVTQSPTHLIKTRGQQVTLRCSPKSGHDTVSWYQQALGQGPQFIFQYYEEEERQRGNFPDRFSGHQFPNYSSELNVNALLLGDSALYLCASSFNGGGNQPQHFGDGTRLSIL.

The count of this clone is one. The V and J genes are TRBV19 and TRBJ1-3; TRBD1 matches 7 bases. Trimming at V came to 4 bases and at J to 2 bases, leaving 5 bases not matched to a gene. The CDR3 spans 15 residues. Germline lookup yields CDR1 LNHDA and CDR2 SQIVND (reference sequence). CDR3 in amino acids: CASSKPTGAGNTIYF. DNA of the CDR3: TGTGCCAGTAGTAAACCTACAGGGGCTGGAAACACCATATATTTT.

The rearrangement joins TRBV19 to TRBJ1-2; possible D gene TRBD1, 5 bases. The germline CDR1 and CDR2 sequences are LNHDA and SQIVND (reference sequence). V was cut by 4 bases and J by 7 bases, with 19 bases left in between. The CDR3 is 15 residues long. For the CDR3, the DNA is TGTGCCAGTAGTACCCCCCAGGGCAGGACGGCTGGCTACACCTTC. Translating it yields CASSTPQGRTAGYTF. Full variable domain (rest looked up from reference TRBV19 and TRBJ1-2): DGGITQSPKYLFRKEGQNVTLSCEQNLNHDAMYWYRQDPGQGLRLIYYSQIVNDFQKGDIAEGYSVSREKKESFPLTVTSAQKNPTAFYLCASSTPQGRTAGYTFGSGTRLTVV.

V gene TRBV6-2 or TRBV6-3 combines with J gene TRBJ2-3, with a weak D call TRBD1 (7 bases). Germline V gives CDR1 MNHEY, CDR2 SVGEGT. The CDR3 extends over 15 amino acids. V was trimmed by 6 bases and J by 0 bases, leaving 13 bases between them. DNA of the CDR3: TGTGCCAGCAGCCTACAGGGGACTAGCACAGATACGCAGTATTTT. Protein sequence: CASSLQGTSTDTQYF.

The rearrangement joins TRBV4-1 to TRBJ2-2, with TRBD1 identical over 7 bases. J gave up 1 base and V 4 bases, and 9 bases lay outside the gene matches. Germline loops: CDR1 MGHRA, CDR2 YSYEKL. This CDR3 region has 17 residues. The CDR3 reads CASSRARDSWNTGELFF. CDR3 DNA sequence: TGCGCCAGCAGCCGGGCAAGGGACAGCTGGAACACCGGGGAGCTGTTTTTT.

The chain couples TRBV12-3 or TRBV12-4 to TRBJ1-2; D not certain. V dropped 6 bases and J dropped 1 base, with 9 bases sitting between them. There are 13 residues in the CDR3. In DNA form, the CDR3 reads TGTGCCAGCAGCTATGCGAATAACTATGGCTACACCTTC. Protein: CASSYANNYGYTF.

The chain couples TRBV7-6 to TRBJ2-5, with TRBD1 as a possible D gene (6 bases). This CDR3 contains 16 residues. V shed 0 bases and J shed 5 bases, with 16 bases lying between them. Germline V gene data show CDR1 as SGHVS and CDR2 as FNYEAQ. CDR3 region: CASSLAGATSVETQYF. In DNA form, the CDR3 reads TGTGCCAGCAGCTTAGCGGGGGCCACATCGGTGGAGACCCAGTACTTC.

This clone was seen a single time. V and J are TRBV9 and TRBJ2-7; possible D gene TRBD2, 5 bases. Germline CDR1 and CDR2: SGDLS and YYNGEE. The CDR3 is 12 amino acids. V shed 3 bases and J shed 7 bases, with 11 bases lying between them. The CDR3 is CASSGGLGEQYF. For the CDR3, the DNA is TGTGCCAGCAGCGGAGGGCTTGGGGAGCAGTACTTC. Drawing the rest from reference TRBV9 and TRBJ2-7, the complete variable domain is DSGVTQTPKHLITATGQRVTLRCSPRSGDLSVYWYQQSLDQGLQFLIQYYNGEERAKGNILERFSAQQFPDLHSELNLSSLELGDSALYFCASSGGLGEQYFGPGTRLTVT.

The chain links TRBV5-4 to TRBJ2-7, with 8 nucleotides matching TRBD2. J gave up 3 bases and V 0 bases, and 5 bases lay outside the gene matches. Germline CDR1 and CDR2: SGHNT and YYREEE (reference sequence). The length of the CDR3 is 15 residues. The CDR3 is CASSLAAAGDYEQYF. CDR3 bases: TGTGCCAGCAGCTTGGCCGCAGCGGGGGACTACGAGCAGTACTTC.

The chain recombines TRBV18 with TRBJ1-1; D is unclear. This CDR3 is 14 amino acids long. Trimming stripped 6 bases from V and 1 base from J, with 12 bases between. Germline-derived CDR1 and CDR2 are KGHSH and LQKENI. The DNA of the CDR3 is TGTGCCAGCTCCACCACCTCGGGGAACACTGAAGCTTTCTTT. Translating it yields CASSTTSGNTEAFF.

The rearrangement uses TRBV6-5 and TRBJ1-2, with 7 bases aligning to TRBD1. V was clipped by 2 bases and J by 8 bases; unmatched bases: 8. The CDR3 is 14 residues long. Germline V gene sequence: CDR1 MNHEY, CDR2 SVGAGI. CDR3 sequence: CASSYPGQGGGYTF. In DNA form, the CDR3 reads TGTGCCAGCAGTTACCCCGGGCAGGGGGGCGGCTACACCTTC.

The chain has TRBV23-1 and TRBJ1-6; 8 nucleotides match TRBD1. TRBV23-1 is sorted into the ORF group, with uncertain function. CDR3 length: 19 residues. V was clipped by 2 bases and J by 5 bases; unmatched bases: 14. This chain's CDR3 is CASSQPVRQGWFNNSPLHF. The CDR3 coding sequence is TGCGCCAGCAGTCAACCCGTTCGACAGGGGTGGTTCAATAATTCACCCCTCCACTTT.

The chain recombines TRBV7-4 with TRBJ2-1; 7 bases are shared with TRBD2. Germline values: CDR1 SGHVT, CDR2 SQSDAQ. This CDR3 comprises 16 residues. V lost 2 bases, J lost 2 bases, and 6 bases stayed unmatched. The CDR3 reads CASSLLVGGTYNEQFF. In DNA, the CDR3 is TGTGCCAGCAGCTTATTGGTCGGGGGGACCTACAATGAGCAGTTCTTC.

This chain joins TRBV14 and TRBJ2-6; unclear D gene. CDR1 and CDR2 (germline): SGHDN, FVKESK. V gave up 1 base and J gave up 2 bases, with 3 bases separating them. The CDR3 consists of 14 residues. In DNA, the CDR3 is TGTGCCAGCAGCCAAGTTACTGGGGCCAACGTCCTGACTTTC. It yields the protein CASSQVTGANVLTF.

The chain combines TRBV3-1 (or the pseudogene TRBV3-2) with TRBJ2-7; D might be TRBD2 (5 bases). Germline V gene lookup returns CDR1 LGHDT and CDR2 YNNKEL (reference sequence). Trimming removed 4 bases at V and 0 bases at J, with 16 bases between. CDR3 length equals 16 residues. As DNA, the CDR3 is TGTGCCAGCAGCCCAGCACCCCCGGGGAGCTCCTACGAGCAGTACTTC. This encodes CASSPAPPGSSYEQYF.

V gene TRBV12-5 combines with J gene TRBJ1-6; the D is unclear. V lost 5 bases and J lost 3, with 11 bases in between. The length of the CDR3 is 15 residues. Germline V gene sequence: CDR1 LGHNT, CDR2 FRNRAP. The CDR3: CASGLAGSYNSPLHF. The CDR3 nucleotides are TGTGCTAGTGGTCTAGCTGGGAGCTATAATTCACCCCTCCACTTT. Drawing the rest from reference TRBV12-5 and TRBJ1-6, the complete variable domain is DARVTQTPRHKVTEMGQEVTMRCQPILGHNTVFWYRQTMMQGLELLAYFRNRAPLDDSGMPKDRFSAEMPDATLATLKIQPSEPRDSAVYFCASGLAGSYNSPLHFGNGTRLTVT.

The V call is TRBV4-2, the J call TRBJ2-5; 12 bases fit TRBD2. Unmatched junction bases numbered 9, after V lost 2 bases and J lost 2 bases. CDR3 length equals 18 residues. Looked up from germline, CDR1 is LGHNA and CDR2 is YNFKEQ. The CDR3 is CASSQSSGGAGSQETQYF. In DNA form, the CDR3 reads TGTGCCAGCAGCCAATCTAGCGGGGGGGCCGGGTCTCAAGAGACCCAGTACTTC.

This clone has only a few counts. This chain links TRBV5-5 with TRBJ1-2; TRBD1 agrees at 10 bases. The CDR3 has 18 amino acids. V was pared by 1 base and J by 1 base, with 10 bases of the junction left unmatched. Germline V gene lookup returns CDR1 SGHKS and CDR2 YYEKEE (reference sequence). CDR3 region: CASSLSIGGQGLNYGYTF. CDR3 DNA: TGTGCCAGCAGCTTGTCAATAGGGGGACAGGGGCTTAACTATGGCTACACCTTC.

The J gene is TRBJ2-2, the V gene TRBV3-1 (or the pseudogene TRBV3-2); D gene unclear. V lost 3 bases and J lost 6, with 11 bases in between. The germline V gene has CDR1 LGHDT and CDR2 YNNKEL (reference sequence). The CDR3 runs to 14 residues. CDR3 DNA sequence: TGTGCCAGCAGCCATTCCCCTCCGGCCGGGGAGCTGTTTTTT. It encodes CASSHSPPAGELFF.

This sequence joins TRBV5-6 and TRBJ2-1; 12 bases map to TRBD2. J lost 6 bases, V lost 1 base, and 11 bases had no gene match. The germline V gene has CDR1 SGHDT and CDR2 YYEEEE. The CDR3 runs to 18 residues. The CDR3 region has the DNA TGTGCCAGCAGCTTGCCCCCCCGAAAACTAGCGGGGGGCAATGAGCAGTTCTTC. The encoded protein is CASSLPPRKLAGGNEQFF. The full variable domain, with the rest looked up from reference TRBV5-6 and TRBJ2-1, is DAGVTQSPTHLIKTRGQQVTLRCSPKSGHDTVSWYQQALGQGPQFIFQYYEEEERQRGNFPDRFSGHQFPNYSSELNVNALLLGDSALYLCASSLPPRKLAGGNEQFFGPGTRLTVL.

This sequence joins TRBV19 and TRBJ2-7; TRBD1 agrees at 8 bases. The CDR3 spans 15 residues. The germline gives CDR1 LNHDA, CDR2 SQIVND (reference sequence). Trimming removed 5 bases from V and 0 bases from J; junction bases left unmatched: 6. This CDR3 is CASSDRDRSSYEQYF. In nucleotides, the CDR3 is TGTGCCAGTAGTGACCGGGACAGGAGCTCCTACGAGCAGTACTTC.